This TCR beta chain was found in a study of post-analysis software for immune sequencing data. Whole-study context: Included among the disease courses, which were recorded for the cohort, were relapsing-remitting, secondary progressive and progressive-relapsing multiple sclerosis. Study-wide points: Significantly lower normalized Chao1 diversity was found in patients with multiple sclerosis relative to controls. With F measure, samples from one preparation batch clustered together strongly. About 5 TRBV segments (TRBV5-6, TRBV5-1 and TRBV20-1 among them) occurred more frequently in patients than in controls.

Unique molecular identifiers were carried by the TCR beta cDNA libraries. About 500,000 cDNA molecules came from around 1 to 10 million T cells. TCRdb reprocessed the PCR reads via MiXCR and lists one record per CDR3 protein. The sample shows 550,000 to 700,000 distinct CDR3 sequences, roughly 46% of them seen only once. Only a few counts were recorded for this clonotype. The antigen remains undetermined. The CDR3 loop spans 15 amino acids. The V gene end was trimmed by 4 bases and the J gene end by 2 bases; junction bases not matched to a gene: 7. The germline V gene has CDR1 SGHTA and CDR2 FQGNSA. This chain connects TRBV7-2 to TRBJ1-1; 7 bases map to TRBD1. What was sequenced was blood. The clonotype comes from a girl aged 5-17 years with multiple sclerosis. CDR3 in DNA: TGTGCCAGCAGCTCAAGTCAGGGGGGAAACACTGAAGCTTTCTTT. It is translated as CASSSSQGGNTEAFF.